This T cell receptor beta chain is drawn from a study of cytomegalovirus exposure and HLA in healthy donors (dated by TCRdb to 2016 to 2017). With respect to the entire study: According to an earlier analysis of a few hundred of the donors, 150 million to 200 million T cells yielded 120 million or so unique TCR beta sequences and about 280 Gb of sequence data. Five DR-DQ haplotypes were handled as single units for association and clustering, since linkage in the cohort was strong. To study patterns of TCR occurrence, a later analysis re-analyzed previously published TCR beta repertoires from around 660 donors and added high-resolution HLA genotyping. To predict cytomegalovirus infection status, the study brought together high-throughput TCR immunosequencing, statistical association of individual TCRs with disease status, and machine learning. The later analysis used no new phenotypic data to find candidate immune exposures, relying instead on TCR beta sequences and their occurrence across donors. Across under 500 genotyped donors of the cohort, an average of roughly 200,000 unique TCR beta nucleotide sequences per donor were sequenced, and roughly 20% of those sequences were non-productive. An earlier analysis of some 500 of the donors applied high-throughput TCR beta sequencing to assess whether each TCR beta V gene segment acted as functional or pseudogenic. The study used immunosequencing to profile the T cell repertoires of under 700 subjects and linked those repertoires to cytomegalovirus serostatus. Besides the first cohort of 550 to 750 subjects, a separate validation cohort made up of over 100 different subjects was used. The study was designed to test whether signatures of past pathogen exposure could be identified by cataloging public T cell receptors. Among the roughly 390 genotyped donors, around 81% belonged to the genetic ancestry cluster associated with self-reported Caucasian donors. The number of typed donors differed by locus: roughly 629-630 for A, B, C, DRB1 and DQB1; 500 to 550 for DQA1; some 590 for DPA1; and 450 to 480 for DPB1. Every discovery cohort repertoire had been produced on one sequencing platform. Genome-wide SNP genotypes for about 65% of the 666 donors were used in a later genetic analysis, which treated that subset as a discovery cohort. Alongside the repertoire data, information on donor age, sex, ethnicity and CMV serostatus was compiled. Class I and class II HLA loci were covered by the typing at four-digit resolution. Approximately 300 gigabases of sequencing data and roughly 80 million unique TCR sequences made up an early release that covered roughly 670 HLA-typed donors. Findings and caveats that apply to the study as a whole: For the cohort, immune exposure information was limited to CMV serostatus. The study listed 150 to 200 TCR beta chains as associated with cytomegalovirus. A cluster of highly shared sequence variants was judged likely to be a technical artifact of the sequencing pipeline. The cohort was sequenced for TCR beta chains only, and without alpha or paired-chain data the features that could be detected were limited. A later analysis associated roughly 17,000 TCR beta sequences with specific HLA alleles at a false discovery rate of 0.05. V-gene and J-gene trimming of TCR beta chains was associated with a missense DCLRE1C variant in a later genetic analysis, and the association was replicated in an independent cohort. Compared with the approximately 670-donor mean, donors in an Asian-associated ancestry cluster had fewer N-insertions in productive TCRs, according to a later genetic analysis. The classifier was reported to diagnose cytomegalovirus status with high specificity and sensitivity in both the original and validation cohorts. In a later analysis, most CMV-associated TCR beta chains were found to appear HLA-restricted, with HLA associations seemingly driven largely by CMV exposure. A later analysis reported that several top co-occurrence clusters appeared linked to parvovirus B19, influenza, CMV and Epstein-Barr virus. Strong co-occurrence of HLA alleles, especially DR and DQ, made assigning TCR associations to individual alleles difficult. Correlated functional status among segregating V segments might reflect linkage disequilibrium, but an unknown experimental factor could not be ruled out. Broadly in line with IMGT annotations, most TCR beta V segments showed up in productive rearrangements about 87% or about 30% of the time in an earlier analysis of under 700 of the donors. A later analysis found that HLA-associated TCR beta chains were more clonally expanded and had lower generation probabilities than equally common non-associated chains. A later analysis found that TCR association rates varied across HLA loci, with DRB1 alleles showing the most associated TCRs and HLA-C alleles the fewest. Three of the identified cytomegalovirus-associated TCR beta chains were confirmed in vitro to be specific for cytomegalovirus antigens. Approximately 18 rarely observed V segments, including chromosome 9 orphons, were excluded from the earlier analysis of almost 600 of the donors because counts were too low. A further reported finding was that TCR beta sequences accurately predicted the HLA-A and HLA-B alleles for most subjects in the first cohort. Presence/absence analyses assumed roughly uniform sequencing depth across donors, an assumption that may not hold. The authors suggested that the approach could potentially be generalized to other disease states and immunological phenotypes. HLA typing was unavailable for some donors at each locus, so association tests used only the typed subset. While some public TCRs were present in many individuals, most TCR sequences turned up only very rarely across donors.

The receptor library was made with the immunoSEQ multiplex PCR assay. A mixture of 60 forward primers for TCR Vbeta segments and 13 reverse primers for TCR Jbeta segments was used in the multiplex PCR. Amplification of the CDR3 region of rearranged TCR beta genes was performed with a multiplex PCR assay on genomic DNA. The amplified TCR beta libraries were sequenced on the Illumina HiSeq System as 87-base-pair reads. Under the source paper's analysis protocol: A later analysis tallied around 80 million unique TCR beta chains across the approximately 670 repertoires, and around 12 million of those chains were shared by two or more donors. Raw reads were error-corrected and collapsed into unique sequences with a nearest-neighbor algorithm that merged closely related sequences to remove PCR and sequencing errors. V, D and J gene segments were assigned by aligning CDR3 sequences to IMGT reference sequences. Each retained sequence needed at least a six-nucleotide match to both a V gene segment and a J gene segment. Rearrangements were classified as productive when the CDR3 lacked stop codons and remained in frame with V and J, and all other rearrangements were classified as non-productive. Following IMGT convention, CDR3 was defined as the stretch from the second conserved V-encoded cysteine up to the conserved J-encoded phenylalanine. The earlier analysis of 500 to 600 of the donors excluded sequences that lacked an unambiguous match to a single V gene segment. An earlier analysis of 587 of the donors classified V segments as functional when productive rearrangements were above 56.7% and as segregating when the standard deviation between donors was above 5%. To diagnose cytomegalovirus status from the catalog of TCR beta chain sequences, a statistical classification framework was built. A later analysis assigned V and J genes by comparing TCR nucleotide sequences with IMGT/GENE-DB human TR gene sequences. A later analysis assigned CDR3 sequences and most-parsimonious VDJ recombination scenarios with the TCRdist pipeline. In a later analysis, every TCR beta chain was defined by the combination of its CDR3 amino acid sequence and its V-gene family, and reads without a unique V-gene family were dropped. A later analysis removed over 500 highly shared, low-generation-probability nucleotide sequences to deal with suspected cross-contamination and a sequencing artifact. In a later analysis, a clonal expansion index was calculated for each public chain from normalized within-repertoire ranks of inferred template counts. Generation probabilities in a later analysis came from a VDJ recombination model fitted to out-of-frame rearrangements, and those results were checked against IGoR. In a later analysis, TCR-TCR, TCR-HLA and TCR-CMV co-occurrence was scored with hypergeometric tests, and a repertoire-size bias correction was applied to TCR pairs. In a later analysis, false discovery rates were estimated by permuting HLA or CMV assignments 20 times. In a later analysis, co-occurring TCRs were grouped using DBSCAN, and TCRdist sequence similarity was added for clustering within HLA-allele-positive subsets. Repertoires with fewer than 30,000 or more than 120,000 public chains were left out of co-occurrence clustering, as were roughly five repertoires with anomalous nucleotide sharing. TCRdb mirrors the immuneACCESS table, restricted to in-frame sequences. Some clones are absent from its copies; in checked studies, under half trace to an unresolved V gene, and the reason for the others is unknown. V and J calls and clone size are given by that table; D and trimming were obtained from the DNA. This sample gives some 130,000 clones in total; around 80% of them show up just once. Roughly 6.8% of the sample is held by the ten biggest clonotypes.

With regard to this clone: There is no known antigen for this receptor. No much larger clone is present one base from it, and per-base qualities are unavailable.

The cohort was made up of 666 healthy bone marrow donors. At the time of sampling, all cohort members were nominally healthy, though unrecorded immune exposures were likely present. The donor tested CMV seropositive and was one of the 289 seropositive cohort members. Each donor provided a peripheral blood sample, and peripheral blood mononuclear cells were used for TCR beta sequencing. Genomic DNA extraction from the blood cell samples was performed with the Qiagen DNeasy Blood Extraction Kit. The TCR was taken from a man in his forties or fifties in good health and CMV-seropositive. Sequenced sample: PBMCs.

At the DNA level, the sequence is TGTGCCAGCAGCCCATTACAGGGGGCGCCGGGAGAGACCCAGTACTTC. Its protein reads: CASSPLQGAPGETQYF. The chain links TRBV9 with TRBJ2-5, with TRBD1 identical over 9 junction bases. From its cysteine to its phenylalanine, the CDR3 spans 16 amino acids. Of the read, only the CDR3 DNA is kept; its 48 bases are in frame from base 1. For this chain, trimming is 4 bases at the V end and 4 bases at the J end, and the number of junction bases without a gene match is 11. For CDR1 and CDR2, the germline V gene lists SGDLS and YYNGEE.